The 9 T cell receptor beta chains below all came from one sample that was sequenced in a study of T-cell reconstitution after alpha-beta-depleted transplantation in children. The authors prepared the TCRbeta library with unique molecular identifiers. TCRdb processed the PCR reads anew with MiXCR; each CDR3 protein has one entry. The sample lists 800,000 to 1,000,000 distinct CDR3 sequences, about 29% occurring once. This specimen was PBMCs, mostly from graft donor cells, taken 360 days after TCRalphabeta/CD19-depleted stem cell transplant. The receptors come from a boy younger than two who had a stem cell transplant for SCID, so the T cells may come from the graft donor.

At least ten counts were recorded for this clonotype. The CDR3 nucleotides are TGTGCCACCAGTGATCCTCGCGGAGAGACTAGCGGGGGAAATGAGCAGTTCTTC. Amino acid sequence: CATSDPRGETSGGNEQFF. V gene TRBV24-1 combines with J gene TRBJ2-1; 12 nucleotides match TRBD2. Germline values: CDR1 KGHDR, CDR2 SFDVKD. The V and J ends lost 3 bases and 7 bases, in that order; junction bases with no gene match: 12. The CDR3 covers 18 residues.

This clonotype showed up just a few times. J is TRBJ2-5 and V is TRBV10-3; D is unresolved. V lost 3 bases and J lost 1, with 12 bases in between. Germline-derived CDR1 and CDR2 are ENHRY and SYGVKD. This CDR3 has 15 amino acids. This chain's CDR3 is CAISDKGKAQETQYF. CDR3 coding DNA: TGTGCCATCAGTGACAAGGGAAAGGCCCAAGAGACCCAGTACTTC.

The chain links TRBV20-1 to TRBJ2-2; 7 bases fit TRBD1. This CDR3 is built from 15 residues. Germline lookup yields CDR1 DFQATT and CDR2 SNEGSKA (reference sequence). The V gene end was trimmed by 5 bases and the J gene end by 2 bases; junction bases not matched to a gene: 8. This chain's CDR3 is CSAHHEGANTGELFF. The CDR3 DNA reads as TGCAGTGCTCATCATGAGGGGGCTAACACCGGGGAGCTGTTTTTT.

The chain recombines TRBV12-3 or TRBV12-4 with TRBJ2-5, with 7 bases that match TRBD1. Trimming removed 6 bases from V and 1 base from J; junction bases left unmatched: 8. This CDR3 region has 15 residues. DNA for the CDR3: TGTGCCAGCAGGCAGAACAGGGGACCCCAAGAGACCCAGTACTTC. It translates to CASRQNRGPQETQYF.

The chain joins TRBV30 to TRBJ1-5, with D unresolved. The ends were cut back, 1 base at V and 7 bases at J, with 11 bases in the middle. This CDR3 has 13 residues. CDR1 and CDR2 (germline): GTSNPN, SVGIG (reference sequence). The CDR3 loop is CAWSGQDGQPQHF. Written as DNA, the CDR3 is TGTGCCTGGAGTGGGCAGGACGGGCAGCCCCAGCATTTT.

This clonotype was recorded a few times. This sequence joins TRBV20-1 and TRBJ2-1, with D possibly TRBD2 on 6 matching bases. The CDR3 contains 12 residues. Per the germline V gene, CDR1 is DFQATT and CDR2 is SNEGSKA (reference sequence). CDR3 in amino acids: CRAGTLYNEQFF. The CDR3 nucleotides are TGCAGAGCCGGGACTTTGTACAATGAGCAGTTCTTC.

V gene TRBV6-1 combines with J gene TRBJ1-2; tentative D call: TRBD1 (6 bases). Germline CDR1 and CDR2: MNHNS and SASEGT. V was cut by 5 bases and J by 3 bases, with 10 bases left in between. CDR3 size: 13 residues. CDR3 in amino acids: CASSRQAYYGYTF. The CDR3 coding sequence is TGTGCCAGCAGTAGACAGGCTTACTATGGCTACACCTTC.

A remark on this clonotype: A far larger clone is off by one base, so a read error is likely. V and J are TRBV7-2 and TRBJ2-2, with D unresolved. Germline V gene sequence: CDR1 SGHTA, CDR2 FQGNSA. This CDR3 is built from 12 residues. Written as DNA, the CDR3 is TGTGTCAGCAGCTTAGGTGCCGGGGAGCTGTTTTTT. It codes for CVSSLGAGELFF.

The chain links TRBV27 to TRBJ2-6; 7 bases line up with TRBD1. The ends lost 3 bases at V and 2 bases at J; junction bases unmatched: 7. The germline CDR1 and CDR2 sequences are MNHEY and SMNVEV (reference sequence). The length of the CDR3 is 17 residues. The CDR3 nucleotides are TGTGCCAGCAGTTTTCATAAGGGGGCGACTGGGGCCAACGTCCTGACTTTC. As protein: CASSFHKGATGANVLTF.